These 4 T cell receptor beta chains were sequenced from one sample in a study of blood T cells in healthy people across ages. The authors ran a second PCR of roughly 6 to 12 cycles using a sample-barcoded 5' primer and a J-beta primer mix. From the 5' RACE reads, TCRdb called clonotypes with MiXCR, one entry per CDR3 protein. The table has about 1.5 million distinct CDR3 sequences, under 55% seen once. Input material: blood. These receptors came from a woman under 30 in good health.

The chain carries TRBV13 and TRBJ1-6; D is undetermined. The CDR3 is 15 amino acids. Germline CDR1 reads PRHDT; CDR2 reads FYEKMQ (reference sequence). Trimming took off 7 bases at V and 0 bases at J, with 10 bases between the two ends. The CDR3 region is CASTKRGSYNSPLHF. The CDR3 DNA is TGTGCCAGCACCAAGAGAGGCTCCTATAATTCACCCCTCCACTTT.

V usage is TRBV7-2 and J usage is TRBJ1-2, with 12 nucleotides matching TRBD1. The CDR3 extends over 19 amino acids. The germline V gene has CDR1 SGHTA and CDR2 FQGNSA. V lost 2 bases to trimming and J lost 5 bases; unmatched junction nucleotides: 15. CDR3 nucleotide sequence: TGTGCCAGCAGCTTAAGGGACAGGGGGCTCAGGGTCGGTTCGTATGGCTACACCTTC. Encoded protein: CASSLRDRGLRVGSYGYTF. Supplemented by reference TRBV7-2 and TRBJ1-2, the full variable domain reads GAGVSQSPSNKVTEKGKDVELRCDPISGHTALYWYRQSLGQGLEFLIYFQGNSAPDKSGLPSDRFSAERTGGSVSTLTIQRTQQEDSAVYLCASSLRDRGLRVGSYGYTFGSGTRLTVV.

Note on this clonotype: This may stem from a read error, because a much larger clone lies one nucleotide away. This chain uses TRBV7-2 with TRBJ2-3, with D unclear. The germline V gene encodes CDR1 SGHTA and CDR2 FQGNSA. Trimming pared 5 bases from V and 6 bases from J, leaving 12 bases between. CDR3 length: 13 residues. The CDR3: CASSVELGDTQYF. CDR3 bases: TGTGCCAGCAGCGTAGAGCTGGGGGATACGCAGTATTTT.

The rearrangement uses TRBV7-2 and TRBJ1-5, with a tentative D call TRBD1 (6 bases). CDR3 length: 15 amino acids. Germline V gene sequence: CDR1 SGHTA, CDR2 FQGNSA. V lost 1 base and J 4 bases, leaving 11 bases between the germline ends. CDR3: CASSLGYQGNQPQHF. CDR3 bases: TGTGCCAGCAGCTTAGGATATCAGGGGAATCAGCCCCAGCATTTT.